This T cell receptor beta chain comes out of a study of blood T cell repertoires in COVID-19. Across the study: PBMCs, B-cell-depleted T cells, or T cells provided the cDNA or gDNA that made up the material.

V was pared by 4 bases and J by 3 bases, with 12 bases between. In germline, CDR1 is MNHEY, CDR2 SMNVEV (reference sequence). This CDR3 is built from 14 residues. TCRdb's table, derived via immunoSEQ multiplex PCR, lists solely in-frame clones and lacks some. The table has around 160,000 clones, about 90% seen once; the top ten hold about 3%. V gene TRBV27 combines with J gene TRBJ1-1; TRBD1 might be the D (6 bases). The sequencing sample was made of peripheral blood. This receptor was obtained from a man aged 60-69 years with acute or convalescent COVID-19. The CDR3 loop is CASSYRTVDTEAFF. As DNA, the CDR3 is TGTGCCAGCAGTTATAGGACAGTTGACACTGAAGCTTTCTTT.